The 9 T cell receptor beta chains reported below all come from one sample, sequenced in a study of T cells in Graves' hyperthyroidism and ophthalmopathy. TCR beta CDR3 regions were amplified from RNA. HTBI primers were employed in a first-round RT-PCR of the TCR CDR3. TCRdb re-analysed the multiplex PCR reads in MiXCR, keeping a single row per CDR3 protein. The sample contains more than 500,000 distinct CDR3 sequences, roughly 50% of which appear only once. The specimen sequenced was peripheral blood or thyroid tissue (not recorded which). The origin of the receptors is an adult woman with Graves' disease, either hyperthyroidism or ophthalmopathy (not recorded which).

Concerning this clonotype itself: The junction shows a germline mismatch at one end, possibly a read error. This chain connects TRBV14 to TRBJ2-6; the D gene is possibly TRBD2 (6 bases). The CDR3 runs 15 residues. Per the germline V gene, CDR1 is SGHDN and CDR2 is FVKESK. For the CDR3, the DNA is TGTGCCAGCAGCCAAGGGCGGGGTACGGCGAACACTGAAGCTTTC. It encodes CASSQGRGTANTEAF.

The chain uses TRBV2 and TRBJ2-5, with 9 bases aligning to TRBD2. Trimming at V came to 7 bases and at J to 1 base, leaving 4 bases not matched to a gene. CDR3 length: 14 amino acids. Germline V gene sequence: CDR1 SNHLY, CDR2 FYNNEI. The CDR3: CASTGGRAQETQYF. DNA for the CDR3: TGTGCCAGCACGGGCGGGAGGGCCCAAGAGACCCAGTACTTC.

This clonotype was recorded at least ten times. This chain joins TRBV2 and TRBJ1-5; D gene uncertain. The V and J ends lost 1 base and 6 bases respectively, with 7 bases between them. The germline V gene has CDR1 SNHLY and CDR2 FYNNEI. The CDR3 consists of 13 residues. The CDR3 region has the DNA TGTGCCAGCAGTGAAGGGCACGGTCAGCCCCAGCATTTT. It translates to CASSEGHGQPQHF. Based on the CDR3 plus reference TRBV2 and TRBJ1-5, the full variable domain is EPEVTQTPSHQVTQMGQEVILRCVPISNHLYFYWYRQILGQKVEFLVSFYNNEISEKSEIFDDQFSVERPDGSNFTLKIRSTKLEDSAMYFCASSEGHGQPQHFGDGTRLSIL.

This clonotype was detected many times. This sequence joins TRBV5-8 and TRBJ2-5; possibly TRBD1 or TRBD2 for D (5 bases each). The length of the CDR3 is 15 residues. Germline CDR1 reads SGHTS; CDR2 reads YDEGEE. Trimming left V 4 bases short and J 1 base short, with 14 bases between. For the CDR3, the DNA is TGTGCCAGCAGCAGCCTGGGACGGCTCCAAGAGACCCAGTACTTC. Protein product: CASSSLGRLQETQYF.

This clonotype was seen many times. The chain uses TRBV10-3 and TRBJ1-1; D possibly corresponds to TRBD1 (5 bases). This CDR3 has 14 residues. Germline V gives CDR1 ENHRY, CDR2 SYGVKD. The ends were cut back, 3 bases at V and 4 bases at J, with 12 bases in the middle. CDR3 sequence reads: CAISDAGWGTEAFF. For the CDR3, the DNA is TGTGCCATCAGTGATGCAGGGTGGGGCACTGAAGCTTTCTTT.

This clonotype appeared many times. V gene TRBV4-1 combines with J gene TRBJ2-7; 9 bases agree with TRBD1. The CDR3 contains 17 residues. The J segment lost 7 bases and the V segment lost 4 bases, leaving 17 bases of the junction unmatched. The germline gives CDR1 MGHRA, CDR2 YSYEKL. This CDR3 is CASSRNTPGTGLREQYF. The CDR3 nucleotides are TGCGCCAGCAGCCGAAATACCCCCGGGACAGGGTTGAGGGAGCAGTACTTC.

The sample holds many counts of this clonotype. This chain uses TRBV20-1 with TRBJ1-5, with D maybe TRBD1 (5 bases). The V gene lost 7 bases and the J gene lost 7 bases, with 20 bases spanning the gap. The CDR3 is 14 residues long. CDR1 is DFQATT, CDR2 SNEGSKA, per germline (reference sequence). In DNA form, the CDR3 reads TGCAGTGTTTCGGGGGAGATGAGAAGGCAGCCCCAGCATTTT. Translation gives CSVSGEMRRQPQHF.

This clonotype was recorded many times. The V gene is TRBV29-1, the J gene TRBJ1-1; no clear D. V gave up 4 bases and J gave up 1 base, with 10 bases separating them. Germline CDR1 and CDR2: SQVTM and ANQGSEA. The CDR3 has 13 residues. The CDR3 DNA is TGCAGCGTTGTAGGATGGGGGAACACTGAAGCTTTCTTT. This codes for CSVVGWGNTEAFF.

V and J are TRBV9 and TRBJ1-3; unclear D gene. The CDR3 consists of 15 residues. Germline V gene data show CDR1 as SGDLS and CDR2 as YYNGEE. Trimming pared 7 bases from V and 0 bases from J, leaving 14 bases between. The CDR3 here is CASPRADYSGNTIYF. Written as DNA, the CDR3 is TGTGCCAGCCCACGCGCCGATTACTCTGGAAACACCATATATTTT.